This is a list of T cell receptor beta chains from one sample in a study of T cell changes during pregnancy in multiple sclerosis. Only in-frame clones appear in the TCRdb table, and some are missing; sequencing was by immunoSEQ multiplex PCR. The table lists about 40,000 clones, 85% to 90% of them singletons. The sequencing here drew on CD4+ T cells from peripheral blood mononuclear cells, taken before pregnancy. The receptor source for this set is a female donor with multiple sclerosis, enrolled in a pregnancy study. Each CDR3 is given with its conserved first and last residue. The D gene is left open where the match is weak. Clone size is stated in some rows and not others, as once, few, many or a class when expanded.

cdr3_nt | cdr3_aa | j_call | d_call | v_call | clone_size
TGTGCCAGTAGTATAAGGGGTTCCTACAATGAGCAGTTCTTC | CASSIRGSYNEQFF | TRBJ2-1 | NA | TRBV19 | NA
TGTGCCAGCACTAGGCTGGCCCAACCTGGAGATACGCAGTATTTT | CASTRLAQPGDTQYF | TRBJ2-3 | NA | TRBV2 | NA
TGTGCCAGCAGTTCCTCGGGTAGCGCGAACACCGGGGAGCTGTTTTTT | CASSSSGSANTGELFF | TRBJ2-2 | NA | TRBV28 | NA
TGTGCCAGCACCCCCCGGGGCAGGGGGCAGGCTGAAGCTTTCTTT | CASTPRGRGQAEAFF | TRBJ1-1 | TRBD1 | TRBV28 | NA
TGTGCCAGCAGCCCGGGGACTAGCGGGGGGGCCCAAGAGACCCAGTACTTC | CASSPGTSGGAQETQYF | TRBJ2-5 | TRBD2 | TRBV5-6 | NA
TGTGCCAGCAGCCAAGCGGGACAGGGGAACACCGGGGAGCTGTTTTTT | CASSQAGQGNTGELFF | TRBJ2-2 | TRBD1 | TRBV7-3 | NA
TGTGCCAGCAGCCCCTCGACAGGGGCGTTGAACACTGAAGCTTTCTTT | CASSPSTGALNTEAFF | TRBJ1-1 | TRBD1 | TRBV7-8 | NA
TGTGCCAGCTCACTACTGACAGGGGGACTCACCTACGAGCAGTACTTC | CASSLLTGGLTYEQYF | TRBJ2-7 | TRBD1 | TRBV18 | NA
TGCAGCGTCGTGGTGGGGACTAACTCTGGAAACACCATATATTTT | CSVVVGTNSGNTIYF | TRBJ1-3 | NA | TRBV29-1 | few
TGTGCCACCGCTAGGGGGCTCGGCACAATTGAGCAGTTCTTC | CATARGLGTIEQFF | TRBJ2-1 | TRBD1 | TRBV2 | NA
TGTGCCACCAACCTGGGGCGTCTCTCCTATGGCTACACCTTC | CATNLGRLSYGYTF | TRBJ1-2 | NA | TRBV19 | NA
TGTGCCAGCAGTTGGCAGGCGTCCTATGGCTACACCTTC | CASSWQASYGYTF | TRBJ1-2 | NA | TRBV6-5 | NA
TGTGCCAGCACTCCGAGGTTCTATCTTCCAAGCTCCTACAATGAGCAGTTCTTC | CASTPRFYLPSSYNEQFF | TRBJ2-1 | NA | TRBV9 | NA
TGTGCCAGCAGCCCCTATTCCGGGAATAATCTTTCTGGCTACACCTTC | CASSPYSGNNLSGYTF | TRBJ1-2 | NA | TRBV7-3 | NA
TGTGCCATCAGTGGGACAGGGGGGTCTCCAACTCTTTACGAGCAGTACTTC | CAISGTGGSPTLYEQYF | TRBJ2-7 | TRBD1 | TRBV10-3 | NA
TGTGCCAGCAGTTTCGGGGTTCCAACAGATACGCAGTATTTT | CASSFGVPTDTQYF | TRBJ2-3 | NA | TRBV27 | once
TGTGCCAGCCGATTGGAGGCCGAAGCTTTCTTT | CASRLEAEAFF | TRBJ1-1 | NA | TRBV2 | NA
TGCGCCAGCAGCCGGGGACTAGCGGGGGAGAGTCGAGAGACCCAGTACTTC | CASSRGLAGESRETQYF | TRBJ2-5 | TRBD2 | TRBV4-3 | once
TGTGCCAGTAGTATTGGAGGACGGTTGAACACTGAAGCTTTCTTT | CASSIGGRLNTEAFF | TRBJ1-1 | NA | TRBV19 | NA
TGTGCCAGCAGCCAGCAGACAGGGCTCAAAGCTTTCTTT | CASSQQTGLKAFF | TRBJ1-1 | TRBD1 | TRBV14 | NA
TGCGCCAGCAGCCTAAGGACTAGCACAGATACGCAGTATTTT | CASSLRTSTDTQYF | TRBJ2-3 | NA | TRBV5-1 | NA
TGTGCCAGCAGTTATGGGGGAGGGGGGTATCAGCCCCAGCATTTT | CASSYGGGGYQPQHF | TRBJ1-5 | NA | TRBV6-6 | NA
TGTGCCAGCAGGGGTAGTGGGACAGGCACAGATACGCAGTATTTT | CASRGSGTGTDTQYF | TRBJ2-3 | TRBD1 | TRBV6-1 | NA
TGTGCCAGCAGCTTAACCCGGGACAATGAGCAGTTCTTC | CASSLTRDNEQFF | TRBJ2-1 | NA | TRBV7-3 | NA
TGTGCCAGCAGGGGACAGGGGACAACCTACGAGCAGTACTTC | CASRGQGTTYEQYF | TRBJ2-7 | TRBD1 | TRBV6-5 | NA
TGCGCCAGCAGCTTGGGCGGGGGCTCGGACTATGGCTACACCTTC | CASSLGGGSDYGYTF | TRBJ1-2 | NA | TRBV5-1 | NA
TGTGCCTGGAGTGGACAAAGCAATCAGCCCCAGCATTTT | CAWSGQSNQPQHF | TRBJ1-5 | NA | TRBV30 | NA
TGCACCAGCAGCCAAGAATTGAGGGGGCGGAGGAGCAATCAGCCCCAGCATTTT | CTSSQELRGRRSNQPQHF | TRBJ1-5 | NA | TRBV1 | NA
TGTGCCTGGAGTGTACACGGACATCGCTACGAGCAGTACTTC | CAWSVHGHRYEQYF | TRBJ2-7 | NA | TRBV30 | NA
TGTGCCAGCAGTTTAGGAGAACAGGGAAGGGCTTTCTTT | CASSLGEQGRAFF | TRBJ1-1 | NA | TRBV28 | NA
TGTGCCTGGACAGGGGACGCCCCTTCCTACGAGCAGTACTTC | CAWTGDAPSYEQYF | TRBJ2-7 | NA | TRBV30 | NA
TGTGCCAGTAACCCGAGGGTCACAGATACGCAGTATTTT | CASNPRVTDTQYF | TRBJ2-3 | NA | TRBV19 | NA
TGTGCCAGCAGCTCCCCGACAGGGGGCGGAGATACGCAGTATTTT | CASSSPTGGGDTQYF | TRBJ2-3 | TRBD1 | TRBV7-9 | NA
TGTGCCAGCAGAACCGGGACGGGGGTCAACGAGCAGTACTTC | CASRTGTGVNEQYF | TRBJ2-7 | NA | TRBV5-4 | NA
TGTGCCAGTAGTATTCTGGGGGCGACTACTAATGAAAAACTGTTTTTT | CASSILGATTNEKLFF | TRBJ1-4 | NA | TRBV19 | NA
TGTGCCAGCAGCTTCTGGGGACAGGTTAACACTGAAGCTTTCTTT | CASSFWGQVNTEAFF | TRBJ1-1 | TRBD1 | TRBV11-2 | NA
TGTGCCAGCAGCCCTAAAGGGGGGGGCTGGGAGATCAATCAGCCCCAGCATTTT | CASSPKGGGWEINQPQHF | TRBJ1-5 | NA | TRBV11-2 | NA
TGTGCCAGCAGCTTGCAAGGGAGTGCCCACTACGAGCAGTACTTC | CASSLQGSAHYEQYF | TRBJ2-7 | NA | TRBV5-5 | NA
TGTGCCAGCAGTGGGACAGACTCTTCCTCCTACGAGCAGTACTTC | CASSGTDSSSYEQYF | TRBJ2-7 | TRBD1 | TRBV6-5 | NA
TGTGCCAGCAGCTTAGGGCGTGCAGGGCTCGTCCAAGAGACCCAGTACTTC | CASSLGRAGLVQETQYF | TRBJ2-5 | NA | TRBV7-9 | NA
TGTGCCAGCAGTGAAACGGGGACAGCCGGAAACACCATATATTTT | CASSETGTAGNTIYF | TRBJ1-3 | TRBD1 | TRBV6-1 | NA
TGCGCCAGCAGCTTGGGAGTAGCGGGGTCCACAGATACGCAGTATTTT | CASSLGVAGSTDTQYF | TRBJ2-3 | TRBD2 | TRBV5-1 | NA
TGTGCCAGCAGTTACGCGAGCGGGGGGGCGGGAGAGACCCAGTACTTC | CASSYASGGAGETQYF | TRBJ2-5 | TRBD2 | TRBV6-5 | NA
TGTGCCAGCAGTGATCGACAGGGGAGGGCTGAAGCTTTCTTT | CASSDRQGRAEAFF | TRBJ1-1 | TRBD1 | TRBV27 | NA
TGTGCCAGCAGCTTACAGGGGCAGTACAATGAGCAGTTCTTC | CASSLQGQYNEQFF | TRBJ2-1 | TRBD1 | TRBV9 | NA
TGTGCCAGTAGTATGGGACAGGGGTACGGCTACACCTTC | CASSMGQGYGYTF | TRBJ1-2 | TRBD1 | TRBV19 | NA
TGTGCCAGCACTTGGACCCGTGAGGGCGGGAACACTGAAGCTTTCTTT | CASTWTREGGNTEAFF | TRBJ1-1 | NA | TRBV28 | NA
TGTGCCAGCACCCGGCAGGGGGGCCATGGCTACACCTTC | CASTRQGGHGYTF | TRBJ1-2 | TRBD1 | TRBV6-5 | NA
TGTGCCAGCAAATGGGGGACCGACCCGACAGGGGACGGGGAGCTGTTTTTT | CASKWGTDPTGDGELFF | TRBJ2-2 | TRBD1 | TRBV27 | NA
TGCGCCAGCAGCTTAGACAGGACCGTCACAGATACGCAGTATTTT | CASSLDRTVTDTQYF | TRBJ2-3 | NA | TRBV5-1 | NA
TGTGCCAGGGGACAGGGAAGAAATCAGCCCCAGCATTTT | CARGQGRNQPQHF | TRBJ1-5 | NA | TRBV21-1 | NA
TGTGCCGGGGCGGGGGGCCTCCGGACCCAGTACTTC | CAGAGGLRTQYF | TRBJ2-5 | TRBD2 | TRBV30 | NA
TGCGCCAGCTCTCCCGGGGGGGCCTATGAAAAACTGTTTTTT | CASSPGGAYEKLFF | TRBJ1-4 | NA | TRBV5-1 | NA